These 25 T cell receptor beta chains came from one sample sequenced in a study of control samples from healthy donors and cancer patients. The protocol was immunoSEQ multiplex PCR, while the TCRdb copy is restricted to in-frame clones and leaves out a portion. This table has 160,000 or so clones, roughly 94% appearing once. Sequencing was carried out using PBMCs. Receptors originate from a man in his 60s with colorectal cancer.

The rearrangement uses TRBV13 and TRBJ2-3, with D possibly matching TRBD2 (5 bases). The CDR3 contains 15 residues. Per the germline V gene, CDR1 is PRHDT and CDR2 is FYEKMQ (reference sequence). V was shortened by 5 bases and J by 8 bases, with 20 bases between the two germline ends. The CDR3 DNA follows: TGTGCCAGCAGCCCGGGCCAAGCGTCAGAGGGTACGCAGTATTTT. Its protein is CASSPGQASEGTQYF. The complete variable domain, with remaining parts taken from reference TRBV13 and TRBJ2-3, reads AAGVIQSPRHLIKEKRETATLKCYPIPRHDTVYWYQQGPGQDPQFLISFYEKMQSDKGSIPDRFSAQQFSDYHSELNMSSLELGDSALYFCASSPGQASEGTQYFGPGTRLTVL.

The chain couples TRBV10-1 to TRBJ2-7, with TRBD2 matching over 12 bases. Looked up from germline, CDR1 is WNHNN and CDR2 is SYGVQD (reference sequence). The CDR3 totals 14 residues. V lost 6 bases, J lost 3 bases, and 3 bases stayed unmatched. CDR3 nucleotides: TGCGCCAGCAGACTAGCGGGGGGCCTCTACGAGCAGTACTTC. Translation gives CASRLAGGLYEQYF.

The V and J genes are TRBV7-2 and TRBJ2-5; either TRBD1 or TRBD2 may fit D (5 bases each). The germline V gene has CDR1 SGHTA and CDR2 FQGNSA. The V end was cut by 0 bases, the J end by 4 bases, with 6 bases between. The CDR3 has 13 residues. CDR3 DNA: TGTGCCAGCAGCTTAGCGGGGGTAGAGACCCAGTACTTC. Amino acid sequence: CASSLAGVETQYF.

J is TRBJ1-5 and V is TRBV7-9; 10 nucleotides agree with TRBD1. Germline V gene lookup returns CDR1 SEHNR and CDR2 FQNEAQ (reference sequence). The CDR3 is 18 residues long. After removal of 4 bases from V and 0 bases from J, the junction contained 9 bases not matched to a gene. CDR3 sequence: CASSSTGGERYSNQPQHF. CDR3 coding DNA: TGTGCCAGCAGCTCGACAGGGGGCGAGCGCTATAGCAATCAGCCCCAGCATTTT.

The chain employs TRBV5-1 and TRBJ1-2; TRBD1 matches 9 bases. This CDR3 region has 14 residues. Trimming removed 4 bases from V and 7 bases from J; junction bases left unmatched: 8. Per the germline V gene, CDR1 is SGHRS and CDR2 is YFSETQ. The CDR3 reads CASSNGTGYRGYTF. In DNA form, the CDR3 reads TGCGCCAGCAGCAACGGGACAGGGTATCGTGGCTACACCTTC.

This clone has just one count. The J gene is TRBJ1-1, the V gene TRBV4-1; tentative D call: TRBD1 (6 bases). Germline CDR1 MGHRA, CDR2 YSYEKL. The CDR3 has 17 amino acids. V gave up 3 bases and J gave up 0 bases, with 17 bases separating them. The CDR3 bases are TGCGCCAGCAGCCATTGGGGGCAAGGCAAGATGAACACTGAAGCTTTCTTT. Its translation is CASSHWGQGKMNTEAFF.

This rearrangement joins TRBV6-5 to TRBJ1-2; no clear D. Per the germline V gene, CDR1 is MNHEY and CDR2 is SVGAGI. This CDR3 contains 14 residues. Trimming removed 6 bases at V and 4 bases at J, with 15 bases between. The CDR3 region is CASSQEAVGYGYTF. The CDR3 DNA sequence: TGTGCCAGCAGCCAGGAGGCTGTCGGCTATGGCTACACCTTC.

The CDR3 DNA sequence: TGTGCCATCAGGGTCAGGGAGGACACTGAAGCTTTCTTT. This encodes CAIRVREDTEAFF. The chain combines TRBV10-3 with TRBJ1-1, with D possibly TRBD1 on 5 matching bases. Germline CDR1 reads ENHRY; CDR2 reads SYGVKD. Trimming removed 6 bases from V and 3 bases from J, with 11 bases in between. This CDR3 comprises 13 residues.

This sequence joins TRBV24-1 and TRBJ2-1; TRBD2 matches 8 bases. Per the germline V gene, CDR1 is KGHDR and CDR2 is SFDVKD. The CDR3 has 17 residues. V was clipped by 2 bases and J by 9 bases; unmatched bases: 14. CDR3: CATSDSPGRAGEGEQFF. DNA for the CDR3: TGTGCCACCAGTGATTCCCCCGGCCGAGCGGGGGAGGGTGAGCAGTTCTTC.

This CDR3 is CSVDGQAETQYF. CDR3 nucleotide sequence: TGCAGCGTTGATGGGCAGGCAGAGACCCAGTACTTC. The chain uses TRBV29-1 and TRBJ2-5; no firm D call. Germline CDR1 and CDR2: SQVTM and ANQGSEA. The CDR3 is 12 residues long. The V and J ends lost 3 bases and 4 bases respectively, with 9 bases between them.

The chain has TRBV5-6 and TRBJ1-4; no clear D. V lost 4 bases and J lost 0, with 7 bases in between. The CDR3 covers 14 residues. Germline V gene lookup returns CDR1 SGHDT and CDR2 YYEEEE. CDR3 region: CASSQQTTNEKLFF. For the CDR3, the DNA is TGTGCCAGCAGCCAACAGACAACTAATGAAAAACTGTTTTTT. Full variable domain (missing parts from reference TRBV5-6 and TRBJ1-4): DAGVTQSPTHLIKTRGQQVTLRCSPKSGHDTVSWYQQALGQGPQFIFQYYEEEERQRGNFPDRFSGHQFPNYSSELNVNALLLGDSALYLCASSQQTTNEKLFFGSGTQLSVL.

V gene TRBV5-6 combines with J gene TRBJ2-3; the D gene is possibly TRBD1 (6 bases). CDR1 and CDR2 (germline): SGHDT, YYEEEE. V was clipped by 3 bases and J by 4 bases, with 9 bases between them. The CDR3 covers 13 residues. CDR3 nucleotides: TGTGCCAGCAGCTCTACAGGGCCAGATACGCAGTATTTT. This codes for CASSSTGPDTQYF.

Comment on this clone: Different DNA sequences within this sample yield the same CDR3. The chain has TRBV5-1 and TRBJ2-3; D is perhaps TRBD1 (5 bases). Per germline, CDR1 SGHRS and CDR2 YFSETQ. The CDR3 is 15 amino acids. Trimming pared 4 bases from V and 0 bases from J, leaving 12 bases between. The CDR3 reads CASSLQGSSTDTQYF. For the CDR3, the DNA is TGCGCCAGCAGCCTGCAGGGCTCTAGCACAGATACGCAGTATTTT.

The chain carries TRBV7-2 and TRBJ2-3; the D gene is possibly TRBD1 (5 bases). V shed 4 bases and J shed 0 bases, with 11 bases lying between them. CDR3 length: 15 residues. CDR1 and CDR2 (germline): SGHTA, FQGNSA. The CDR3 bases are TGTGCCAGCAGCTCTGACAGTACTAGCACAGATACGCAGTATTTT. Its translation: CASSSDSTSTDTQYF.

The chain is built from TRBV3-1 (or the pseudogene TRBV3-2) and TRBJ1-1; D is undetermined. The germline gives CDR1 LGHDT, CDR2 YNNKEL (reference sequence). V gave up 1 base and J gave up 5 bases, with 14 bases separating them. This CDR3 region has 15 residues. CDR3 sequence: CASSQGIVVGTEAFF. The CDR3 coding sequence is TGTGCCAGCAGCCAAGGAATAGTTGTTGGTACTGAAGCTTTCTTT.

V usage is TRBV11-2 and J usage is TRBJ2-5, with D tentatively TRBD1 (5 bases). CDR3 length equals 14 residues. Trimming stripped 5 bases from V and 3 bases from J, with 13 bases between. CDR1 is SGHAT and CDR2 is FQNNGV in the germline V gene. In DNA, the CDR3 is TGTGCCAGCAGCAAAGGGGTGGGTAAAGAGACCCAGTACTTC. It specifies CASSKGVGKETQYF.

J is TRBJ2-3 and V is TRBV18; no clear D gene. Germline loops: CDR1 KGHSH, CDR2 LQKENI. The CDR3 is 11 residues long. Trimming left V 1 base short and J 5 bases short, with 1 base between. The CDR3 DNA reads as TGTGCCAGCTCACCACTAGATACGCAGTATTTT. Translating it yields CASSPLDTQYF.

The chain employs TRBV4-1 and TRBJ2-2; D possibly corresponds to TRBD2 (7 bases). This CDR3 contains 17 residues. V was trimmed by 0 bases and J by 7 bases, leaving 18 bases between them. Germline values: CDR1 MGHRA, CDR2 YSYEKL. The CDR3 DNA follows: TGCGCCAGCAGCCAAGATGTCGCGGGGGCGATTGGCGGGGAGCTGTTTTTT. Residues: CASSQDVAGAIGGELFF.

The J gene is TRBJ2-2, the V gene TRBV5-1; TRBD2 might be the D (5 bases). Germline values: CDR1 SGHRS, CDR2 YFSETQ. There are 13 residues in the CDR3. With 3 bases removed from V and 5 bases from J, the gap between germline ends came to 8 bases. As DNA, the CDR3 is TGCGCCAGCAGCTCCCCGGGGACCGGGGAGCTGTTTTTT. This gives the protein CASSSPGTGELFF.

This chain's CDR3 is CASSQVGIAGGQETQYF. CDR3 DNA sequence: TGCGCCAGCAGCCAAGTTGGGATAGCGGGGGGGCAAGAGACCCAGTACTTC. The J gene is TRBJ2-5, the V gene TRBV4-3; TRBD2 matches 11 bases. The V segment lost 1 base and the J segment 2 bases; nucleotides outside the gene matches: 6. The germline CDR1 and CDR2 sequences are LGHNA and YSLEER. This CDR3 spans 17 amino acids.

This chain's CDR3 is CASSFGQNTEAFF. The CDR3 coding sequence is TGCGCCAGCAGCTTTGGACAGAACACTGAAGCTTTCTTT. The rearrangement links TRBV5-1 to TRBJ1-1; tentative D call: TRBD1 (5 bases). Per the germline V gene, CDR1 is SGHRS and CDR2 is YFSETQ. CDR3 length: 13 residues. V was cut by 2 bases and J by 1 base, with 6 bases left in between.

This clone appeared once. V gene TRBV6-5 combines with J gene TRBJ1-3; D is unresolved. The CDR3 is made up of 14 amino acids. The germline V and J ends were trimmed by 6 bases and 0 bases, with 9 bases remaining between them. Per germline, CDR1 MNHEY and CDR2 SVGAGI. The CDR3 spells CASRAPSSGNTIYF. The CDR3 DNA follows: TGTGCCAGCAGAGCACCGAGCTCTGGAAACACCATATATTTT.

The V gene is TRBV30, the J gene TRBJ2-5; the match to TRBD1 covers 7 bases. In germline, CDR1 is GTSNPN, CDR2 SVGIG (reference sequence). V lost 5 bases, J lost 4 bases, and 7 bases stayed unmatched. This CDR3 contains 13 residues. CDR3 sequence (DNA): TGTGCCTGGTGCGCGGCAGGGGGAGAGACCCAGTACTTC. This translates into CAWCAAGGETQYF.

The chain combines TRBV7-9 with TRBJ2-1; D unclear. The CDR3 has 15 residues. Germline assignment: CDR1 SEHNR and CDR2 FQNEAQ (reference sequence). Trimming cost V 5 bases and J 2 bases, with 13 bases left between them. The CDR3 reads CASSNPNTAYNEQFF. The CDR3 region has the DNA TGTGCCAGCAGCAACCCAAATACGGCCTACAATGAGCAGTTCTTC.

The genes are TRBV6-5 and TRBJ1-2, with D possibly matching TRBD1 (6 bases). V was cut by 9 bases and J by 3 bases, with 11 bases left in between. Germline CDR1 and CDR2: MNHEY and SVGAGI. This CDR3 contains 12 residues. As DNA, the CDR3 is TGTGCCAGTCCGGGACAATACTATGGCTACACCTTC. Translated: CASPGQYYGYTF.